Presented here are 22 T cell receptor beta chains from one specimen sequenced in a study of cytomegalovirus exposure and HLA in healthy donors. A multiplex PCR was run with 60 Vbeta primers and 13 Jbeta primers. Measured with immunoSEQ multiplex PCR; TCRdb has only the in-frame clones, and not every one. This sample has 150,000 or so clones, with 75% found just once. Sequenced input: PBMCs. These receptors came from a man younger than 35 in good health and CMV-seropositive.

The DNA of the CDR3 is TGTGCCAGCAGTTTGCTAGTCCACTACGAGCAGTACTTC. Translated, it gives CASSLLVHYEQYF. The rearrangement uses TRBV6-5 and TRBJ2-5; D is ambiguous. The assigned J gene may be wrong: the sequence end matches TRBJ2-7 better. This CDR3 spans 13 amino acids. Germline CDR1 and CDR2: MNHEY and SVGAGI.

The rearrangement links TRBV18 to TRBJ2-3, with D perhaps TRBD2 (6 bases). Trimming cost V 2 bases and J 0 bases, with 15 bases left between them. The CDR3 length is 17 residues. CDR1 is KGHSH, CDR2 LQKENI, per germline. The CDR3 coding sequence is TGTGCCAGCTCACCATTATCTGGCGGGACTAGCACAGATACGCAGTATTTT. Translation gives CASSPLSGGTSTDTQYF.

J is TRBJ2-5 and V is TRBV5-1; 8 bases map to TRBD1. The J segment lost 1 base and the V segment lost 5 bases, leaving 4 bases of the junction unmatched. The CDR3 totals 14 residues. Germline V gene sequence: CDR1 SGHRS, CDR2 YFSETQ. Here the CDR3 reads CASRIQGAQETQYF. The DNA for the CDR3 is TGCGCCAGCAGAATCCAGGGGGCCCAAGAGACCCAGTACTTC.

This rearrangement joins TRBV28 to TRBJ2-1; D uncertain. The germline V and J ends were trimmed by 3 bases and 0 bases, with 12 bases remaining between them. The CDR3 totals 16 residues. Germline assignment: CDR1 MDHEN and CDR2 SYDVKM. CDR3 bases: TGTGCCAGCAGTTTCGATCGGGTCCCCTCCTACAATGAGCAGTTCTTC. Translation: CASSFDRVPSYNEQFF.

CDR3 in amino acids: CASSLQQSLNTEAFF. CDR3 nucleotide sequence: TGTGCCAGCAGCTTGCAACAGAGCCTTAACACTGAAGCTTTCTTT. The chain carries TRBV7-2 and TRBJ1-1; D not certain. Germline CDR1 SGHTA, CDR2 FQGNSA. This CDR3 comprises 15 residues. The V end was cut by 3 bases, the J end by 2 bases, with 13 bases between.

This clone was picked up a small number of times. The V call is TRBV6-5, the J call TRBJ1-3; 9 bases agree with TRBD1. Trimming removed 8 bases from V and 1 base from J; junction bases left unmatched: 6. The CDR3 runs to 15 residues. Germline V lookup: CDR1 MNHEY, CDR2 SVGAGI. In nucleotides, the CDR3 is TGTGCCAGCGGGACAGGGTCGAGGTCTGGAAACACCATATATTTT. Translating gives CASGTGSRSGNTIYF.

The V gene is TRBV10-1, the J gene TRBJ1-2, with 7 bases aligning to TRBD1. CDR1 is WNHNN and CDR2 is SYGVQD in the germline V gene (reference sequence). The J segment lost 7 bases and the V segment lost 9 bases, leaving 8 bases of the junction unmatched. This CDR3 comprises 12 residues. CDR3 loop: CASINRGIGYTF. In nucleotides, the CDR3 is TGCGCCAGTATTAACAGGGGCATTGGCTACACCTTC.

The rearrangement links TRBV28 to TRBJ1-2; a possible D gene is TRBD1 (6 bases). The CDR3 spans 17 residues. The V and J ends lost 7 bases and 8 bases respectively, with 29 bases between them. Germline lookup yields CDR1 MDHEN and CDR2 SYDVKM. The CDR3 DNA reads TGTGCCAGCATCCCTTCAACCAGGGGACGCAAGGGTCCGGGCTACACCTTC. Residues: CASIPSTRGRKGPGYTF.

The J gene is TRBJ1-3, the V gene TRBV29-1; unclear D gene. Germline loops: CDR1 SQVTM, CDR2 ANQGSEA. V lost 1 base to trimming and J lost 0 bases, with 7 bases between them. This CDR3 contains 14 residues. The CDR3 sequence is CSVEGPASGNTIYF. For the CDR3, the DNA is TGCAGCGTTGAAGGGCCTGCCTCTGGAAACACCATATATTTT.

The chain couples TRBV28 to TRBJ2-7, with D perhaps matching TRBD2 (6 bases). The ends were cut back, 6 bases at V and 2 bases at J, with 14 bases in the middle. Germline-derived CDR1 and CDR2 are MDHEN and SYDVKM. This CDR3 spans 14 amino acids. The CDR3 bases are TGTGCCAGCAGACGTAGCGGTAACCCCTACGAGCAGTACTTC. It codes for CASRRSGNPYEQYF.

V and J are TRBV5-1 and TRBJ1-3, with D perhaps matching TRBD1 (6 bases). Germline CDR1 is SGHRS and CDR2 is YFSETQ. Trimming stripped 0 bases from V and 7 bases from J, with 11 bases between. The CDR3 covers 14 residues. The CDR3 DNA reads TGCGCCAGCAGCTTGGGGCAGGGGTTCAACACCATATATTTT. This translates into CASSLGQGFNTIYF.

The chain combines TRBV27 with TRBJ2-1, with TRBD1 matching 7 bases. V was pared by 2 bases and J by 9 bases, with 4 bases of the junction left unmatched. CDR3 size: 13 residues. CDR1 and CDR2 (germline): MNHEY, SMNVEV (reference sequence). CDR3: CASSLRQGSEQFF. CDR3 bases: TGTGCCAGCAGTTTAAGACAGGGCAGTGAGCAGTTCTTC.

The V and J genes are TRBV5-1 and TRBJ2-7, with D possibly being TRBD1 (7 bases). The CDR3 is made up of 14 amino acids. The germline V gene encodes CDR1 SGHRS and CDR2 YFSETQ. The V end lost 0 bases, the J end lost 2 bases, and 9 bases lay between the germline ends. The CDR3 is CASSLGGTAYEQYF. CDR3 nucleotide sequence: TGCGCCAGCAGCTTGGGCGGGACAGCCTACGAGCAGTACTTC.

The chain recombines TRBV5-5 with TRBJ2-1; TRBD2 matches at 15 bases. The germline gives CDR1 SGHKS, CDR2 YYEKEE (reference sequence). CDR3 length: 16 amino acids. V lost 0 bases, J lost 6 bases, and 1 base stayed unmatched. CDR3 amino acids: CASSLGGLAGGNEQFF. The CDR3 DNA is TGTGCCAGCAGCTTGGGGGGACTAGCGGGAGGCAATGAGCAGTTCTTC.

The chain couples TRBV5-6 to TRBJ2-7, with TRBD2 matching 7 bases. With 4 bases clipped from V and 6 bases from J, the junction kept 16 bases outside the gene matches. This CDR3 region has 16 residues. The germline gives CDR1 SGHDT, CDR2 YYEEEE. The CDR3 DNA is TGTGCCAGCAGCGGAAAGACTAGCAAGAGGGTGTTCGAGCAGTACTTC. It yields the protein CASSGKTSKRVFEQYF. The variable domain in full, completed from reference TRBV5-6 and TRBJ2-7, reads DAGVTQSPTHLIKTRGQQVTLRCSPKSGHDTVSWYQQALGQGPQFIFQYYEEEERQRGNFPDRFSGHQFPNYSSELNVNALLLGDSALYLCASSGKTSKRVFEQYFGPGTRLTVT.

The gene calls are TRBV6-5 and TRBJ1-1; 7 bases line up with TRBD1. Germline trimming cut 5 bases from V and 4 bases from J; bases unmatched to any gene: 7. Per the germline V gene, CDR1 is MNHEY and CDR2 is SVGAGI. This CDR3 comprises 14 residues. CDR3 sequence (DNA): TGTGCCAGCAGTACGATACAGGGGAGCACTGAAGCTTTCTTT. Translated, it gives CASSTIQGSTEAFF.

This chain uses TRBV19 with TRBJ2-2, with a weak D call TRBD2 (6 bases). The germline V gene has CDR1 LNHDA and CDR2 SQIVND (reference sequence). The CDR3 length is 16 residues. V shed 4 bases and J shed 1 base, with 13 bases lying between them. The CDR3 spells CASSRLSGMNTGELFF. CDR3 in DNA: TGTGCCAGTAGTAGACTTAGCGGAATGAACACCGGGGAGCTGTTTTTT.

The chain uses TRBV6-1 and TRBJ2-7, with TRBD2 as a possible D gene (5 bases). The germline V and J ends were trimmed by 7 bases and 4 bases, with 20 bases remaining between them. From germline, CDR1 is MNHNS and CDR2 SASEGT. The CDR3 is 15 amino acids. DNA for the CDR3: TGTGCCAGCACCGAGGCCCCACTAGTGCTGTACGAGCAGTACTTC. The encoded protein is CASTEAPLVLYEQYF.

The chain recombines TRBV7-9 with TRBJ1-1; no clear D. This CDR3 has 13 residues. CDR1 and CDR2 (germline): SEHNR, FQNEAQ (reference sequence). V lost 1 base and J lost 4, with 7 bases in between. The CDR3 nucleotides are TGTGCCAGCAGCTTAGTGGTACTCACTGAAGCTTTCTTT. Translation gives CASSLVVLTEAFF.

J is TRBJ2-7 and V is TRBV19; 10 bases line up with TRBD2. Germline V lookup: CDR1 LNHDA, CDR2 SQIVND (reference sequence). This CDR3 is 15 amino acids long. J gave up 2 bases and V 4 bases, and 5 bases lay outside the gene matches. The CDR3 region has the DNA TGTGCCAGTAGTAGCACAAGCGGGAGGGCCTACGAGCAGTACTTC. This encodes CASSSTSGRAYEQYF.

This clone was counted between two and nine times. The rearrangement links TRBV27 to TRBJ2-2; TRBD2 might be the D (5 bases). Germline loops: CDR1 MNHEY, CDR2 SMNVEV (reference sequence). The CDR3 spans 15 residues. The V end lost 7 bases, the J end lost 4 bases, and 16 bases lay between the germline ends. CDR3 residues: CASNLRGSGTGELFF. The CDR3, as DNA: TGTGCCAGCAATCTGAGAGGGAGTGGCACCGGGGAGCTGTTTTTT.

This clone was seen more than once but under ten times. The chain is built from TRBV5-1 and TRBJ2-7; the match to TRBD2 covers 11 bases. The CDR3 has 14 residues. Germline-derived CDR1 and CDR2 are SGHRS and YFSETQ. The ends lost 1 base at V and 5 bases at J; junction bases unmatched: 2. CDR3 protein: CASSLTSGSHEQYF. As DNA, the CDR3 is TGCGCCAGCAGCTTGACTAGCGGGAGCCACGAGCAGTACTTC.